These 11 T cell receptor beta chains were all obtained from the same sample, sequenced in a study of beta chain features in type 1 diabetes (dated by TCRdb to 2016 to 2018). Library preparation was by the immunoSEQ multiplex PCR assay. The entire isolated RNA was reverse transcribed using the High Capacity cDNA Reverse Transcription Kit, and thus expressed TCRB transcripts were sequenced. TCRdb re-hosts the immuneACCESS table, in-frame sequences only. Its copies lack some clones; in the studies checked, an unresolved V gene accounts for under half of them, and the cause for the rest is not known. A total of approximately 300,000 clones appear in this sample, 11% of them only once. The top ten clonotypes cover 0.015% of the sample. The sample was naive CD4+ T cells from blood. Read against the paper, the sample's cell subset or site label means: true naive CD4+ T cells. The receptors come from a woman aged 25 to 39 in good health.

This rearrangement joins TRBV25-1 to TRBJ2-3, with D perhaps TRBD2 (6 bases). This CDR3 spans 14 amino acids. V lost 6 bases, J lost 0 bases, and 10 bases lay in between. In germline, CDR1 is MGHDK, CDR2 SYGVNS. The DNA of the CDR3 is TGTGCCAGCAGCGGGGGACTTAGCACAGATACGCAGTATTTT. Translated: CASSGGLSTDTQYF. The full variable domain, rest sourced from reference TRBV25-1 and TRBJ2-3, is EADIYQTPRYLVIGTGKKITLECSQTMGHDKMYWYQQDPGMELHLIHYSYGVNSTEKGDLSSESTVSRIRTEHFPLTLESARPSHTSQYLCASSGGLSTDTQYFGPGTRLTVL.

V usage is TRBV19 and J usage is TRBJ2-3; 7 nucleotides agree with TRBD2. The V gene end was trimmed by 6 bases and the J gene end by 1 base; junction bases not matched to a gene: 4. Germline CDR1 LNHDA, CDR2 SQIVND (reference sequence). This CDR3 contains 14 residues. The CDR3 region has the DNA TGTGCCAGTAGGGCTAGCGGACGCACAGATACGCAGTATTTT. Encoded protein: CASRASGRTDTQYF. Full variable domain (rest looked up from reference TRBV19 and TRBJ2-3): DGGITQSPKYLFRKEGQNVTLSCEQNLNHDAMYWYRQDPGQGLRLIYYSQIVNDFQKGDIAEGYSVSREKKESFPLTVTSAQKNPTAFYLCASRASGRTDTQYFGPGTRLTVL.

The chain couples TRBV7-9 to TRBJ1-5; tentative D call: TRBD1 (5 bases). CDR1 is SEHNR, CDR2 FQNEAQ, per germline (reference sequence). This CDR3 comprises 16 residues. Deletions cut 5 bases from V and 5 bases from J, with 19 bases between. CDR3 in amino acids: CASSTGLLDIHQPQHF. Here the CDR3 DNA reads TGTGCCAGCAGCACGGGACTCCTGGATATCCATCAGCCCCAGCATTTT.

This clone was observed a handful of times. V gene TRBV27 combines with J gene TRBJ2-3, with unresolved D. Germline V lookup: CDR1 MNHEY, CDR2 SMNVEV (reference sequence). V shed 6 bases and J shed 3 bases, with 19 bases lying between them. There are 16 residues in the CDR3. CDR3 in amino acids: CASSLRREIRTDTQYF. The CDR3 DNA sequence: TGTGCCAGCAGCCTACGGAGAGAGATTAGAACAGATACGCAGTATTTT.

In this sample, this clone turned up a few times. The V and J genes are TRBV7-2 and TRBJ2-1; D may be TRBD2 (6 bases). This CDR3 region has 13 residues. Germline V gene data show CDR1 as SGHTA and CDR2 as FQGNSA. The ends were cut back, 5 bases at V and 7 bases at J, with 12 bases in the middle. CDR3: CASSMTRSNEQFF. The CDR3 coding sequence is TGTGCCAGCAGCATGACTAGATCAAATGAGCAGTTCTTC.

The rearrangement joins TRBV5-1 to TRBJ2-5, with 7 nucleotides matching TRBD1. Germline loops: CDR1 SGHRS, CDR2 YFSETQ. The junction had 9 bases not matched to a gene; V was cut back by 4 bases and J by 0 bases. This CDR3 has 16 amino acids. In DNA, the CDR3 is TGCGCCAGCAGCCCCACAGGGGTCGGGTACCAAGAGACCCAGTACTTC. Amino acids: CASSPTGVGYQETQYF.

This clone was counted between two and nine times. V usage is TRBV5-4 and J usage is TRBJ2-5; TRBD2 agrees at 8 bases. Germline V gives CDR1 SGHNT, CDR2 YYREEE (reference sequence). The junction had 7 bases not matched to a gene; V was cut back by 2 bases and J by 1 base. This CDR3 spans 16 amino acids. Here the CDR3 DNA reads TGTGCCAGCAGCTTAGTAGGCCTAGCGGGCCAAGAGACCCAGTACTTC. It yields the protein CASSLVGLAGQETQYF. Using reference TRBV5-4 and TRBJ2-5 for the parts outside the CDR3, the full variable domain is ETGVTQSPTHLIKTRGQQVTLRCSSQSGHNTVSWYQQALGQGPQFIFQYYREEENGRGNFPPRFSGLQFPNYSSELNVNALELDDSALYLCASSLVGLAGQETQYFGPGTRLLVL.

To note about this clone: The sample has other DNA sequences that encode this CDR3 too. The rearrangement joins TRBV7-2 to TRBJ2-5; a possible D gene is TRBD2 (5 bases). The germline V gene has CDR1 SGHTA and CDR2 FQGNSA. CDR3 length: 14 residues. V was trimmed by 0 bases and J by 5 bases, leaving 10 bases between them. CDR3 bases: TGTGCCAGCAGCTTAGCGGGAGTCGGGGAGACCCAGTACTTC. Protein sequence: CASSLAGVGETQYF.

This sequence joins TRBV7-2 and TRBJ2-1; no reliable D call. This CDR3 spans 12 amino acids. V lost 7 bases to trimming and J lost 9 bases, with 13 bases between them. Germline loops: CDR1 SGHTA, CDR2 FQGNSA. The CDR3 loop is CASTPPPVEQFF. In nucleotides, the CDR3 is TGTGCCAGCACTCCCCCCCCAGTTGAGCAGTTCTTC.

The CDR3 spells CASSLALTGETYEQYF. The CDR3 DNA reads as TGCGCCAGCAGCTTGGCCTTGACAGGGGAAACCTACGAGCAGTACTTC. The chain joins TRBV5-1 to TRBJ2-7; 8 positions match TRBD1. The CDR3 extends over 16 amino acids. The V gene end was trimmed by 0 bases and the J gene end by 2 bases; junction bases not matched to a gene: 7. Per germline, CDR1 SGHRS and CDR2 YFSETQ.

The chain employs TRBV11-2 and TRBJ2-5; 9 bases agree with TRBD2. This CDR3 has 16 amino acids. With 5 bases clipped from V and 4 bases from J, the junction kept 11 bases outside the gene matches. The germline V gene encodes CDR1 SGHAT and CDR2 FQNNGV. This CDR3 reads CASSEGLASSVETQYF. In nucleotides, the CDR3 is TGTGCCAGCAGCGAGGGACTAGCCTCATCGGTAGAGACCCAGTACTTC. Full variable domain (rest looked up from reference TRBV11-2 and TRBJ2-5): EAGVAQSPRYKIIEKRQSVAFWCNPISGHATLYWYQQILGQGPKLLIQFQNNGVVDDSQLPKDRFSAERLKGVDSTLKIQPAKLEDSAVYLCASSEGLASSVETQYFGPGTRLLVL.